This TCR beta chain stems from a study of T cell responses to AZD1222 COVID-19 vaccine. Study findings and constraints: The donor group comprised mostly white British people and more females; the analysis possibly underestimated clonal diversity. Targets within unmutated variant regions were reportedly found for nearly half of spike-specific TCRs. Seropositive AZD1222 recipients at baseline numbered only six or seven. The study found Spike-specific TCR breadth and depth rose after two AZD1222 doses.

Assay: immunoSEQ multiplex PCR; the TCRdb copy retains only in-frame clones and omits some. The table has about 150,000 clones, about 91% seen once. The CDR3 has 13 residues. The V gene end was trimmed by 4 bases and the J gene end by 11 bases; junction bases not matched to a gene: 10. Germline V CDR1 and CDR2: SGHTA, FQGTGA. Concerning this clone: The antigen is unknown.

The sequencing here drew on peripheral blood, taken on day 0 of AZD1222 vaccination. This receptor was obtained from an adult in good health. The V call is TRBV7-3, the J call TRBJ2-7; 8 bases map to TRBD2. The CDR3 loop is CASSWGAGGQEYF. CDR3 coding DNA: TGTGCCAGCAGCTGGGGGGCGGGAGGCCAAGAGTACTTC.